Only one count was recorded for the clone carrying this TCR beta chain. Its antigen is not identified. The source of the sample is a study of neoadjuvant anti-PD-1 for oral cavity cancer. Generated by immunoSEQ multiplex PCR, the TCRdb table keeps only in-frame clones and is missing some. The repertoire holds 16,000 or so clones, with roughly 69% as singletons. These oral cavity squamous cell carcinomas were HPV-negative and locally advanced. Study outcomes and limitations: PBMC Gini-index clonality exceeded responders' in non-responders post-nivolumab.

The CDR3 has 13 residues. The V end was cut by 4 bases, the J end by 0 bases, with 6 bases between. Germline lookup yields CDR1 SGHVS and CDR2 FQNEAQ. This TCR was sampled from a person aged 35 to 85 with oral cavity squamous cell carcinoma. J is TRBJ1-1 and V is TRBV7-8, with a weak D call TRBD1 (6 bases). The starting material was PBMCs, obtained before nivolumab (anti-PD-1) treatment. The CDR3, as DNA: TGTGCCAGCAGCTGGACAGTGAACACTGAAGCTTTCTTT. This encodes CASSWTVNTEAFF. Complete variable domain (other parts from reference TRBV7-8 and TRBJ1-1): GAGVSQSPRYKVAKRGQDVALRCDPISGHVSLFWYQQALGQGPEFLTYFQNEAQLDKSGLPSDRFFAERPEGSVSTLKIQRTQQEDSAVYLCASSWTVNTEAFFGQGTRLTVV.